This entry lists 25 T cell receptor beta chains sequenced from one sample in a study of cytomegalovirus exposure and HLA in healthy donors. 13 Jbeta primers and 60 Vbeta primers were used for the PCR. Method: immunoSEQ multiplex PCR; TCRdb's copy keeps in-frame clones and lacks some. Altogether about 270,000 clones are present, about 66% being singletons, with the ten largest covering approximately 2.5%. Sequenced sample: PBMCs. All receptors come from a female donor in good health and CMV-seronegative.

The chain combines TRBV4-1 with TRBJ1-2; weak D call: TRBD1 (5 bases). Germline loops: CDR1 MGHRA, CDR2 YSYEKL. The CDR3 is 13 residues long. V lost 6 bases, J lost 8 bases, and 16 bases lay in between. In DNA form, the CDR3 reads TGCGCCAGCAGGCCGACCGCAGGGTTCGGCTACACCTTC. This translates into CASRPTAGFGYTF.

V gene TRBV6-1 combines with J gene TRBJ2-1; D perhaps matches TRBD1 (5 bases). CDR1 and CDR2 from the germline V gene are MNHNS and SASEGT. This CDR3 has 14 amino acids. The V gene lost 4 bases and the J gene lost 5 bases, with 12 bases spanning the gap. The CDR3 is CASSVLDSDNEQFF. DNA for the CDR3: TGTGCCAGCAGTGTATTAGACAGTGACAATGAGCAGTTCTTC.

The V and J genes are TRBV29-1 and TRBJ1-5; no firm D call. Germline loops: CDR1 SQVTM, CDR2 ANQGSEA. This CDR3 comprises 12 residues. Deletions cut 4 bases from V and 2 bases from J, with 6 bases between. The CDR3 loop reads CSVVTGNQPQHF. For the CDR3, the DNA is TGCAGCGTTGTTACAGGCAATCAGCCCCAGCATTTT.

This chain links TRBV4-1 with TRBJ2-1; TRBD2 matches 13 bases. Trimming removed 1 base from V and 5 bases from J; junction bases left unmatched: 8. Germline CDR1 reads MGHRA; CDR2 reads YSYEKL. CDR3 length: 18 amino acids. The CDR3 DNA reads as TGCGCCAGCAGCCAAGTCGATATGGGACTAGCGGGGCACAATGAGCAGTTCTTC. Protein: CASSQVDMGLAGHNEQFF.

The V gene is TRBV7-8, the J gene TRBJ2-1, with 10 bases fitting TRBD2. J lost 2 bases, V lost 8 bases, and 6 bases had no gene match. The CDR3 runs 15 residues. Germline CDR1 reads SGHVS; CDR2 reads FQNEAQ. The CDR3 sequence is CASYSGRSAYNEQFF. CDR3 DNA sequence: TGTGCCAGCTATAGCGGGAGGTCAGCCTACAATGAGCAGTTCTTC. The whole variable domain, filled in from reference TRBV7-8 and TRBJ2-1, reads GAGVSQSPRYKVAKRGQDVALRCDPISGHVSLFWYQQALGQGPEFLTYFQNEAQLDKSGLPSDRFFAERPEGSVSTLKIQRTQQEDSAVYLCASYSGRSAYNEQFFGPGTRLTVL.

CDR3 region: CASSFEGEEHGYTF. In DNA form, the CDR3 reads TGTGCCAGCAGCTTTGAAGGGGAAGAGCATGGCTACACCTTC. The chain uses TRBV11-3 and TRBJ1-2, with D possibly TRBD1 on 5 matching bases. Germline V gives CDR1 SGHNT, CDR2 YENEEA. Trimming shortened V by 3 bases and J by 6 bases, and 14 bases separated the two germline ends. The CDR3 totals 14 residues.

In this sample, this clone turned up a few times. The chain joins TRBV28 to TRBJ1-2, with unresolved D. Germline loops: CDR1 MDHEN, CDR2 SYDVKM. This CDR3 spans 12 amino acids. V lost 6 bases, J lost 5 bases, and 10 bases lay in between. Written as DNA, the CDR3 is TGTGCCAGCAGCTACAGTGTTTATGGCTACACCTTC. Translating it yields CASSYSVYGYTF.

The chain employs TRBV27 and TRBJ1-2, with 8 bases identical to TRBD1. With V trimmed by 3 bases and J by 6 bases, 6 bases remained unmatched. The germline CDR1 and CDR2 sequences are MNHEY and SMNVEV (reference sequence). The CDR3 length is 14 residues. CDR3 in DNA: TGTGCCAGCAGTTTGGTGGCAGGGGGCGATGGCTACACCTTC. Amino acids: CASSLVAGGDGYTF.

The chain uses TRBV11-2 and TRBJ2-6, with 9 bases lining up with TRBD1. Germline assignment: CDR1 SGHAT and CDR2 FQNNGV. Germline trimming cut 1 base from V and 0 bases from J; bases unmatched to any gene: 7. This CDR3 has 19 amino acids. The CDR3 DNA reads as TGTGCCAGCAGCTTAGCTTGGGACAGGGATAGCTCTGGGGCCAACGTCCTGACTTTC. As protein: CASSLAWDRDSSGANVLTF.

A few counts support this clone. This sequence joins TRBV6-5 and TRBJ2-7; no definite D call. The CDR3 covers 13 residues. Per germline, CDR1 MNHEY and CDR2 SVGAGI. V lost 8 bases and J 2 bases, leaving 13 bases between the germline ends. The CDR3 DNA reads TGTGCCAGCTTCGAACCGGGTACCTACGAGCAGTACTTC. Residues: CASFEPGTYEQYF.

With regard to this clone: An end of the junction differs from the germline gene, which may be a read error. The gene calls are TRBV5-1 and TRBJ2-7; D remains ambiguous. CDR1 and CDR2 from the germline V gene are SGHRS and YFSETQ. This CDR3 contains 16 residues. CDR3 DNA sequence: TGCGTCAGCAGCTTGGGTTCTTTACTTTTGCCCTACGAGCAGTACTTC. This sequence encodes CVSSLGSLLLPYEQYF.

This chain connects TRBV27 to TRBJ2-7; TRBD2 is a possible D gene (5 bases). The CDR3 covers 12 residues. Trimming pared 5 bases from V and 4 bases from J, leaving 9 bases between. Germline CDR1 reads MNHEY; CDR2 reads SMNVEV (reference sequence). The CDR3 region has the DNA TGTGCCAGCAGTCGCCCGGGGTACGAGCAGTACTTC. The encoded protein is CASSRPGYEQYF.

J is TRBJ1-2 and V is TRBV5-1; D possibly corresponds to TRBD1 (6 bases). Trimming pared 4 bases from V and 5 bases from J, leaving 21 bases between. Germline CDR1 is SGHRS and CDR2 is YFSETQ. The CDR3 runs to 16 residues. As DNA, the CDR3 is TGCGCCAGCAGCCCGGAAGCCCGGACAGCACTTTATGGCTACACCTTC. Its protein is CASSPEARTALYGYTF.

This clone showed up just a few times. The genes are TRBV6-4 and TRBJ2-3, with 12 bases identical to TRBD2. CDR1 and CDR2 from the germline V gene are MRHNA and SNTAGT. This CDR3 comprises 15 residues. Trimming at V came to 0 bases and at J to 6 bases, leaving 1 base not matched to a gene. DNA for the CDR3: TGTGCCAGCAGTGACTCTGGGACTAGCGGGGATACGCAGTATTTT. Its translation is CASSDSGTSGDTQYF.

This chain joins TRBV5-1 and TRBJ1-2; 8 bases are shared with TRBD1. The trim removed 0 bases at V and 4 bases at J, leaving 14 bases unmatched. Germline CDR1 reads SGHRS; CDR2 reads YFSETQ. The CDR3 extends over 18 amino acids. The CDR3 region has the DNA TGCGCCAGCAGCTTGGCGGTCGCTCAGGGGGCTGCCGGCTATGGCTACACCTTC. This codes for CASSLAVAQGAAGYGYTF.

The chain links TRBV7-6 to TRBJ2-1; D not resolved. CDR1 SGHVS and CDR2 FNYEAQ come from the germline V gene. CDR3 length: 16 residues. Between the trimmed V and J ends, which lost 3 bases and 0 bases, there was a span of 12 bases. Here the CDR3 DNA reads TGTGCCAGCAGCTTTCCCGACTCGAGCTCCTACAATGAGCAGTTCTTC. This gives the protein CASSFPDSSSYNEQFF.

The chain joins TRBV6-1 to TRBJ2-7; TRBD1 matches 8 bases. In germline, CDR1 is MNHNS, CDR2 SASEGT. The V and J ends lost 6 bases and 5 bases, in that order; junction bases with no gene match: 12. There are 15 residues in the CDR3. CDR3 DNA sequence: TGTGCCAGCAGGGACCTGGGACAGGCTATGGACGAGCAGTACTTC. Translating gives CASRDLGQAMDEQYF.

Here the CDR3 reads CASSKGSGQYNTGELFF. CDR3 in DNA: TGTGCCAGCAGCAAAGGCTCGGGACAGTATAACACCGGGGAGCTGTTTTTT. This sequence joins TRBV21-1 and TRBJ2-2; the D call of TRBD1 is as the table states it, not checked on the DNA. TRBV21-1 is termed a pseudogene. This CDR3 is 17 amino acids long.

In its sample, this clone was seen once. The rearrangement links TRBV30 to TRBJ2-2, with 7 bases lining up with TRBD1. V lost 5 bases to trimming and J lost 1 base; unmatched junction nucleotides: 4. Germline CDR1 GTSNPN, CDR2 SVGIG (reference sequence). There are 14 residues in the CDR3. The CDR3 here is CAWDRTGNTGELFF. The CDR3 DNA reads TGTGCCTGGGATCGGACAGGGAACACCGGGGAGCTGTTTTTT.

This clone was picked up a small number of times. The chain employs TRBV6-1 and TRBJ2-2; 11 positions match TRBD2. Per the germline V gene, CDR1 is MNHNS and CDR2 is SASEGT. V dropped 7 bases and J dropped 4; count of bases not matched to a gene: 5. The CDR3 runs to 15 residues. The CDR3 sequence is CASNPSGRSTGELFF. The DNA of the CDR3 is TGTGCCAGCAATCCTAGCGGGAGGAGCACCGGGGAGCTGTTTTTT.

This chain joins TRBV11-2 and TRBJ1-2; TRBD1 matches at 9 bases. The CDR3 sequence is 16 residues long. Looked up from germline, CDR1 is SGHAT and CDR2 is FQNNGV. After removal of 6 bases from V and 4 bases from J, the junction contained 12 bases not matched to a gene. CDR3 region: CASRPIGGQGGYGYTF. The DNA for the CDR3 is TGTGCCAGCAGGCCCATAGGGGGACAGGGCGGCTATGGCTACACCTTC.

This clone was seen a handful of times. The chain links TRBV19 to TRBJ1-4; 7 nucleotides agree with TRBD1. CDR1 and CDR2 (germline): LNHDA, SQIVND (reference sequence). The V segment lost 4 bases and the J segment 5 bases; nucleotides outside the gene matches: 7. The CDR3 has 15 residues. The CDR3 DNA reads as TGTGCCAGTAGTAACCCGACAGGGTCGAATGAAAAACTGTTTTTT. It codes for CASSNPTGSNEKLFF.

The genes are TRBV6-5 and TRBJ2-5; D is perhaps TRBD2 (7 bases). The DNA end is a closer match to TRBJ2-7, so the J assignment may be wrong. The CDR3 runs to 12 residues. Per germline, CDR1 MNHEY and CDR2 SVGAGI. This CDR3 reads CASRGGGNEQYF. As DNA, the CDR3 is TGTGCCAGCAGGGGAGGGGGGAACGAGCAGTACTTC.

The chain combines TRBV27 with TRBJ2-1, with TRBD1 matching over 7 bases. This CDR3 is 11 amino acids long. The V gene's germline CDR1 is MNHEY and CDR2 SMNVEV (reference sequence). The V and J ends lost 8 bases and 9 bases, in that order; junction bases with no gene match: 4. The chain's CDR3 is CASLGGGEQFF. DNA for the CDR3: TGTGCCAGCTTAGGGGGCGGTGAGCAGTTCTTC.

V usage is TRBV27 and J usage is TRBJ2-3; TRBD1 might be the D (6 bases). This CDR3 is 15 amino acids long. Trimming shortened V by 6 bases and J by 2 bases, and 15 bases separated the two germline ends. Looked up from germline, CDR1 is MNHEY and CDR2 is SMNVEV (reference sequence). CDR3 DNA sequence: TGTGCCAGCAGACAAAGGGACATCTTCACAGATACGCAGTATTTT. Protein sequence: CASRQRDIFTDTQYF.